This TCR beta chain was captured by sequencing in a study of T cells in Graves' hyperthyroidism and ophthalmopathy. Study-wide context: Prior to any treatment, at the point of initial diagnosis, peripheral blood was collected.

This clonotype has at least ten counts. The CDR3 runs to 13 residues. Trimming left V 6 bases short and J 4 bases short, with 16 bases between. The germline V gene has CDR1 DFQATT and CDR2 SNEGSKA (reference sequence). PBMCs came from about 10 ml fresh peripheral blood. It was RNA transcripts that yielded the amplified TCR beta CDR3 regions. First-round RT-PCR of the TCR CDR3 relied on the HTBI primer set. TCRdb passed the multiplex PCR reads through MiXCR, listing each CDR3 protein once. The table records hundreds of thousands of distinct CDR3 sequences, 12% to 15% of them present only once. Sequenced material: blood. The V call is TRBV20-1, the J call TRBJ2-7, with a possible D match to TRBD1 (6 bases). The receptor's source is a woman younger than 30 with Graves' hyperthyroidism. This chain's CDR3 is CSAPDSQLYEQYF. The CDR3, as DNA: TGCAGTGCACCGGACAGCCAGTTGTACGAGCAGTACTTC.